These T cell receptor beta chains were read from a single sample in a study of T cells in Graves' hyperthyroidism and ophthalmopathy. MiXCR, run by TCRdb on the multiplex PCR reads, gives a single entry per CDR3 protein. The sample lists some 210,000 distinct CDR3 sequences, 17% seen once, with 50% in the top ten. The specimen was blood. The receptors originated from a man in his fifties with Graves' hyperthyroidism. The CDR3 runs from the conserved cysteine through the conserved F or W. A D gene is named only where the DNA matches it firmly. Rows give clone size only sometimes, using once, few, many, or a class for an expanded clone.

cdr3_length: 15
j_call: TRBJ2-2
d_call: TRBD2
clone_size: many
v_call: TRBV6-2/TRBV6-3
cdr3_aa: CASSGTSAITGELFF
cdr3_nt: TGTGCCAGCTCCGGGACTAGCGCAATCACCGGGGAGCTGTTTTTT

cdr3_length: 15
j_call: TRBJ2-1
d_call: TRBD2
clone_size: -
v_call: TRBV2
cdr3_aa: CASRALAGGYGEQFF
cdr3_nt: TGTGCCAGCAGGGCACTAGCGGGAGGATACGGTGAGCAGTTCTTC

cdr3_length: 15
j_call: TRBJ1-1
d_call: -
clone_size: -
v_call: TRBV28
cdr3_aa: CASSFYRVEGTEAFF
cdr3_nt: TGTGCCAGCAGTTTCTACAGGGTCGAGGGCACTGAAGCTTTCTTT

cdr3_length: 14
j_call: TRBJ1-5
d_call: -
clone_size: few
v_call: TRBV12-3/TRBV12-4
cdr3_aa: CASSDVGTAWPQHF
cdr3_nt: TGTGCCAGCAGTGATGTCGGGACGGCGTGGCCCCAGCATTTT

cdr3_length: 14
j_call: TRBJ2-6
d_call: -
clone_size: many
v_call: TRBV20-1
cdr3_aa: CSARSQQGGNVLTF
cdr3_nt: TGCAGTGCTAGATCGCAACAGGGGGGGAACGTCCTGACTTTC

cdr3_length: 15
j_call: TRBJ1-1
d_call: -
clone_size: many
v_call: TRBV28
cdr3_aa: CASTPDAEMNTEAFF
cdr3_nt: TGTGCCAGCACCCCGGACGCCGAAATGAACACTGAAGCTTTCTTT

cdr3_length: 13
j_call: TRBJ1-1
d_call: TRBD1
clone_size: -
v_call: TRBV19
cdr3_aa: CASSSLQGTEAFF
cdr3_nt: TGTGCCAGTAGTAGTTTACAGGGGACTGAAGCTTTCTTT

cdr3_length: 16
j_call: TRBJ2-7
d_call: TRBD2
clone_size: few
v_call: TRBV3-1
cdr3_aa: CASRRGLAGGPYEQYF
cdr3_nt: TGTGCCAGCAGGAGAGGGCTAGCGGGAGGACCCTACGAGCAGTACTTC

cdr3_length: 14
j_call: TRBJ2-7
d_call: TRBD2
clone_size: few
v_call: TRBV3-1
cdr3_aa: CASSRASGSNEQYF
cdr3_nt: TGTGCCAGCAGCCGAGCTAGCGGGAGTAACGAGCAGTACTTC

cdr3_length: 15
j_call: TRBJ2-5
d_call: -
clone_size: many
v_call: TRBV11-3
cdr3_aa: CASSFGGSIVETQYF
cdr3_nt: TGTGCCAGCAGCTTTGGAGGGAGTATCGTGGAGACCCAGTACTTC

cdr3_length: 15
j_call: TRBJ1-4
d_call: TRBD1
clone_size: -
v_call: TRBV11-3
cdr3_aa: CASSSPGQGGEKLFF
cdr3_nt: TGTGCCAGCAGCTCACCGGGACAGGGCGGGGAAAAACTGTTTTTT

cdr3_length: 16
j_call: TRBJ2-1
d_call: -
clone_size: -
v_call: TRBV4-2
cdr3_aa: CASSQGDPDGYNEQFF
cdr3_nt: TGTGCCAGCAGCCAAGGCGACCCCGACGGCTACAATGAGCAGTTCTTC

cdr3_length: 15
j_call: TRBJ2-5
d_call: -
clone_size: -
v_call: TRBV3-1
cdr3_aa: CASSQAGPEVGTQYF
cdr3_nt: TGTGCCAGCAGCCAAGCTGGGCCGGAAGTAGGGACCCAGTACTTC

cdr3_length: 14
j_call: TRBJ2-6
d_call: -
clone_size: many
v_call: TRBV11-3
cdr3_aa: CASTPWSGANVLTF
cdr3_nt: TGTGCCAGCACCCCGTGGTCTGGGGCCAACGTCCTGACTTTC

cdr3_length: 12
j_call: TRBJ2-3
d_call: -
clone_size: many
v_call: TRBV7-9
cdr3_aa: CASSDPTDTQYF
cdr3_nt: TGTGCCAGCAGCGACCCTACAGATACGCAGTATTTT

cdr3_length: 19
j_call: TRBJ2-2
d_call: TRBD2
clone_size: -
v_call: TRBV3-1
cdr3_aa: CASSQDGLAGGRGTGELFF
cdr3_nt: TGTGCCAGCAGCCAAGATGGACTAGCGGGGGGTCGTGGCACCGGGGAGCTGTTTTTT

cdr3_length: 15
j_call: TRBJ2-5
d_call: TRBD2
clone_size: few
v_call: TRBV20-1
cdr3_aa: CSARAASGDQETQYF
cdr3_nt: TGCAGTGCTAGAGCGGCTAGCGGGGACCAAGAGACCCAGTACTTC

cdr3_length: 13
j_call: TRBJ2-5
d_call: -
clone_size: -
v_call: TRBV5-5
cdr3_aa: CASSPYRVETQYF
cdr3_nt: TGTGCCAGCAGCCCATACAGGGTAGAGACCCAGTACTTC

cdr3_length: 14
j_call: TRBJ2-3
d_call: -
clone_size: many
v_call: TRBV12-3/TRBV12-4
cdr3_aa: CASSSYQMSDTQYF
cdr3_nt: TGTGCCAGCAGTTCATACCAGATGTCAGATACGCAGTATTTT

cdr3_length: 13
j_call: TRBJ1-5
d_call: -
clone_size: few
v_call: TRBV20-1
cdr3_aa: CSARETAVQPQHF
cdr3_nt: TGCAGTGCTAGAGAGACAGCCGTCCAGCCCCAGCATTTT

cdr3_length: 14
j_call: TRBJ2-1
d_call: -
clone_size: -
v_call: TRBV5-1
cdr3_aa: CASSLDRASNEQFF
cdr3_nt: TGCGCCAGCAGCTTGGACAGGGCAAGCAATGAGCAGTTCTTC

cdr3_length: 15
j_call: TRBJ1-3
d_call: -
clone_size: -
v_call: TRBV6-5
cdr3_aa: CASSYSDSSGNTIYF
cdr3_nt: TGTGCCAGCAGCTACTCGGACAGCTCTGGAAACACCATATATTTT

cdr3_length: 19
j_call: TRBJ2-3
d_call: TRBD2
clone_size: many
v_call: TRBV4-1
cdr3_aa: CASSHPKWDFSGKSNTQYF
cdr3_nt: TGCGCCAGCAGCCATCCTAAATGGGATTTTAGCGGGAAGAGCAATACGCAGTATTTT